This is a list of T cell receptor beta chains from one sample in a study of radiation and T cells in renal cell carcinoma. The data were produced by immunoSEQ multiplex PCR, yet TCRdb's version contains in-frame clones alone and is incomplete. The sample holds 50,000 to 65,000 clones, about three quarters seen once. The sequenced sample was blood, obtained from a patient whose treatment included radiotherapy and nephrectomy. Receptors were obtained from a man in his sixties with renal cell carcinoma. Each CDR3 is given with its conserved first and last residue. The D gene is left open where the match is weak. Size tells how often a clone was seen (once, few, many) or the class of an expanded clone, and some rows leave it out.

clone_size,j_call,cdr3_length,d_call,v_call,cdr3_aa,cdr3_nt
NA,TRBJ2-7,15,TRBD1,TRBV19,CASSNSGQGALGQYF,TGTGCCAGTAGTAACTCTGGGCAGGGGGCCCTTGGGCAGTACTTC
NA,TRBJ2-5,16,TRBD2,TRBV10-3,CAISEPSAREGETQYF,TGTGCCATCAGTGAGCCATCCGCCAGGGAGGGGGAGACCCAGTACTTC
few,TRBJ1-6,14,TRBD1,TRBV7-9,CASSPQGALSPLHF,TGTGCCAGCAGCCCACAGGGGGCCCTATCACCCCTCCACTTT
once,TRBJ1-1,12,NA,TRBV11-2,CASSLDVGEAFF,TGTGCCAGCAGCTTAGATGTTGGAGAAGCTTTCTTT
few,TRBJ1-2,14,NA,TRBV7-2,CASSLDKGSVGYTF,TGTGCCAGCAGCTTAGACAAGGGCTCAGTTGGCTACACCTTC
once,TRBJ2-7,15,NA,TRBV4-3,CASSQDGAAPYEQYF,TGCGCCAGCAGCCAAGATGGAGCAGCCCCCTACGAGCAGTACTTC
NA,TRBJ1-2,13,NA,TRBV11-2,CASSSLRNYGYTF,TGTGCCAGCAGCTCCCTACGGAACTATGGCTACACCTTC
NA,TRBJ2-1,14,NA,TRBV6-5,CASSFTSIFDEQFF,TGTGCCAGCAGCTTTACTAGTATATTCGATGAGCAGTTCTTC
few,TRBJ2-5,14,NA,TRBV18,CASSSRVGQETQYF,TGTGCCAGCTCATCTAGAGTGGGCCAAGAGACCCAGTACTTC
once,TRBJ2-3,14,NA,TRBV9,CASSVDGTTDTQYF,TGTGCCAGCAGCGTAGATGGAACCACAGATACGCAGTATTTT
NA,TRBJ2-1,14,NA,TRBV14,CASSQGSPYNEQFF,TGTGCCAGCAGCCAAGGGAGCCCCTACAATGAGCAGTTCTTC
NA,TRBJ1-3,17,TRBD1,TRBV19,CASSIGRDRSSGNTIYF,TGTGCCAGTAGTATAGGACGGGACAGGAGCTCTGGAAACACCATATATTTT
NA,TRBJ1-5,16,NA,TRBV5-1,CASSESGGIGNQPQHF,TGCGCCAGCAGCGAGAGCGGGGGGATTGGCAATCAGCCCCAGCATTTT
NA,TRBJ2-5,13,TRBD2,TRBV30,CAGQTSGQETQYF,TGTGCCGGCCAGACTAGCGGACAAGAGACCCAGTACTTC
NA,TRBJ1-2,15,NA,TRBV7-8,CASSLLRPGTYGYTF,TGTGCCAGCAGCTTATTAAGGCCAGGTACATATGGCTACACCTTC
NA,TRBJ2-2,15,TRBD1,TRBV2,CASSVDRGHTGELFF,TGTGCCAGCAGCGTCGACAGGGGGCATACCGGGGAGCTGTTTTTT
NA,TRBJ2-3,13,NA,TRBV5-1,CASSPGGTDTQYF,TGCGCCAGCAGCCCCGGGGGCACAGATACGCAGTATTTT
NA,TRBJ1-4,14,TRBD1,TRBV5-1,CASNTGTVGEKLFF,TGCGCCAGTAACACCGGGACAGTAGGAGAAAAACTGTTTTTT
few,TRBJ1-1,13,NA,TRBV30,CAWTVQANTEAFF,TGTGCCTGGACGGTCCAAGCGAACACTGAAGCTTTCTTT
once,TRBJ1-2,13,NA,TRBV6-6,CASSYSGVGGYTF,TGTGCCAGCAGTTACAGCGGGGTCGGGGGCTACACCTTC
NA,TRBJ2-3,11,NA,TRBV14,CASSESLAQYF,TGTGCCAGCAGCGAGAGTCTAGCGCAGTATTTT
NA,TRBJ2-2,18,NA,TRBV7-2,CASSTPDSPPWNTGELFF,TGTGCCAGCAGCACTCCGGACAGTCCGCCTTGGAACACCGGGGAGCTGTTTTTT
NA,TRBJ2-4,14,TRBD1,TRBV12-5,CASGLGTGQGVQYF,TGTGCTAGTGGTTTGGGGACAGGGCAAGGGGTTCAGTACTTC
NA,TRBJ2-3,15,NA,TRBV5-4,CASSLGLYGTDTQYF,TGTGCCAGCAGCCTAGGCCTTTATGGGACAGATACGCAGTATTTT
NA,TRBJ1-1,15,NA,TRBV5-5,CASSSRDPKNTEAFF,TGTGCCAGCAGCTCCCGGGACCCGAAAAACACTGAAGCTTTCTTT
NA,TRBJ1-5,14,NA,TRBV5-4,CASSLGGSNQPQHF,TGTGCCAGCAGCTTGGGGGGGAGCAATCAGCCCCAGCATTTT
NA,TRBJ2-1,19,NA,TRBV7-3,CASSPMSDPPGNKYNEQFF,TGTGCCAGCAGCCCCATGTCCGATCCTCCGGGAAATAAATACAATGAGCAGTTCTTC
few,TRBJ2-5,17,TRBD2,TRBV5-1,CASSLEGGLAGEETQYF,TGCGCCAGCAGCTTGGAAGGTGGACTAGCGGGAGAAGAGACCCAGTACTTC
NA,TRBJ2-5,20,TRBD2,TRBV14,CASSPRIIPRLAGGLGSQYF,TGTGCCAGCAGCCCCCGAATCATACCCCGACTAGCGGGAGGGCTTGGGTCCCAGTACTTC
NA,TRBJ2-7,16,TRBD1,TRBV6-5,CASSYLDRGIRNEQYF,TGTGCCAGCAGTTACCTTGACAGGGGTATAAGGAACGAGCAGTACTTC
NA,TRBJ2-7,14,TRBD1,TRBV6-5,CASSLGTVPYEQYF,TGTGCCAGCAGCCTTGGGACAGTACCCTACGAGCAGTACTTC
NA,TRBJ1-4,13,NA,TRBV2,CASAPGSREKLFF,TGTGCCAGCGCCCCGGGTAGCAGGGAAAAACTGTTTTTT
NA,TRBJ2-2,16,TRBD2,TRBV5-1,CASSLDGLAGVGELFF,TGCGCCAGCAGCTTGGACGGACTAGCGGGAGTCGGGGAGCTGTTTTTT
NA,TRBJ1-4,14,NA,TRBV9,CASSVEGYAEKLFF,TGTGCCAGCAGCGTAGAAGGGTATGCTGAAAAACTGTTTTTT
NA,TRBJ2-5,15,NA,TRBV11-2,CASSTRRWTQETQYF,TGTGCCAGCAGCACGCGACGGTGGACCCAAGAGACCCAGTACTTC
NA,TRBJ1-2,16,TRBD1,TRBV6-6,CASRQDRGVANYGYTF,TGTGCCAGCAGGCAAGACAGGGGGGTCGCTAACTATGGCTACACCTTC
NA,TRBJ2-7,12,TRBD1,TRBV27,CACGTGGDEQYF,TGTGCCTGCGGGACAGGGGGCGACGAGCAGTACTTC
NA,TRBJ2-2,17,TRBD2,TRBV7-3,CASSSPGLAGATGELFF,TGTGCCAGCAGCTCTCCGGGACTAGCGGGAGCCACCGGGGAGCTGTTTTTT
NA,TRBJ2-3,16,TRBD2,TRBV5-6,CASSLELAGGTDTQYF,TGTGCCAGCAGCTTGGAGCTAGCGGGTGGCACAGATACGCAGTATTTT
NA,TRBJ1-1,13,NA,TRBV6-1,CATSDWVNTEAFF,TGTGCCACAAGCGACTGGGTGAACACTGAAGCTTTCTTT
NA,TRBJ1-6,13,NA,TRBV4-2,CASSQDRGSPLHF,TGTGCCAGCAGCCAAGATCGGGGGTCACCCCTCCACTTT
NA,TRBJ2-2,14,NA,TRBV5-6,CASSEDQNTGELFF,TGTGCCAGCAGCGAGGACCAGAACACCGGGGAGCTGTTTTTT
few,TRBJ1-5,13,TRBD1,TRBV29-1,CSVGTGINQPQHF,TGCAGCGTTGGGACAGGTATCAATCAGCCCCAGCATTTT
NA,TRBJ1-1,15,TRBD1,TRBV5-6,CASSLGWTGVFEAFF,TGTGCCAGCAGCTTGGGTTGGACAGGAGTCTTTGAGGCTTTCTTT
few,TRBJ1-2,14,TRBD1,TRBV7-6,CASSQPGQGKGYTF,TGTGCCAGCAGCCAACCCGGACAGGGGAAGGGCTACACCTTC
once,TRBJ2-3,12,NA,TRBV7-2,CASSLATYTQYF,TGTGCCAGCAGCCTCGCTACCTATACGCAGTATTTT
NA,TRBJ2-7,17,NA,TRBV7-9,CASSLEGLPRSSYEQYF,TGTGCCAGCAGCTTAGAAGGCCTTCCTCGGAGCTCCTACGAGCAGTACTTC
NA,TRBJ2-5,15,TRBD1,TRBV9,CASSEEQGAAETQYF,TGTGCCAGCAGCGAGGAACAGGGGGCGGCAGAGACCCAGTACTTC
NA,TRBJ2-7,12,NA,TRBV28,CASSIGGNEQYF,TGTGCCAGCAGTATCGGGGGTAACGAGCAGTACTTC
NA,TRBJ2-6,16,NA,TRBV30,CAWSAGRLSGANVLTF,TGTGCCTGGAGCGCGGGACGGCTCTCTGGGGCCAACGTCCTGACTTTC
NA,TRBJ2-3,16,NA,TRBV30,CAWSVGARGSTDTQYF,TGTGCCTGGAGTGTAGGGGCCAGGGGATCCACAGATACGCAGTATTTT
NA,TRBJ2-3,15,NA,TRBV12-5,CASGLPPGVPDTQYF,TGTGCTAGTGGTTTGCCCCCGGGGGTCCCAGATACGCAGTATTTT
NA,TRBJ2-1,16,TRBD1,TRBV5-6,CASNPRDRGSRDEQFF,TGTGCCAGCAACCCGAGGGACAGGGGGTCGCGAGACGAGCAGTTCTTC
NA,TRBJ2-2,12,TRBD1,TRBV7-3,CASSLRQGELFF,TGTGCCAGCAGCTTGAGACAGGGCGAGCTGTTTTTT
NA,TRBJ1-1,11,NA,TRBV20-1,CSARDRGSAFF,TGCAGTGCTAGAGATAGGGGTTCAGCTTTCTTT
NA,TRBJ2-5,15,NA,TRBV7-9,CASSLSLGDAETQYF,TGTGCCAGCAGCTTAAGTCTAGGGGATGCGGAGACCCAGTACTTC
once,TRBJ2-3,17,TRBD2,TRBV18,CASSRRASGVSTDTQYF,TGTGCCAGCTCACGACGGGCTAGCGGGGTGAGCACAGATACGCAGTATTTT
NA,TRBJ2-1,17,TRBD2,TRBV27,CASSLFFGSGGANEQFF,TGTGCCAGCAGTTTATTCTTTGGGAGCGGGGGGGCGAATGAGCAGTTCTTC
NA,TRBJ2-2,17,TRBD2,TRBV10-1,CASSSGLAGVNTGELFF,TGCGCCAGCAGTTCCGGACTAGCGGGAGTAAACACCGGGGAGCTGTTTTTT
NA,TRBJ1-1,13,NA,TRBV14,CASSQLGHDEAFF,TGTGCCAGCAGCCAATTGGGACATGATGAAGCTTTCTTT